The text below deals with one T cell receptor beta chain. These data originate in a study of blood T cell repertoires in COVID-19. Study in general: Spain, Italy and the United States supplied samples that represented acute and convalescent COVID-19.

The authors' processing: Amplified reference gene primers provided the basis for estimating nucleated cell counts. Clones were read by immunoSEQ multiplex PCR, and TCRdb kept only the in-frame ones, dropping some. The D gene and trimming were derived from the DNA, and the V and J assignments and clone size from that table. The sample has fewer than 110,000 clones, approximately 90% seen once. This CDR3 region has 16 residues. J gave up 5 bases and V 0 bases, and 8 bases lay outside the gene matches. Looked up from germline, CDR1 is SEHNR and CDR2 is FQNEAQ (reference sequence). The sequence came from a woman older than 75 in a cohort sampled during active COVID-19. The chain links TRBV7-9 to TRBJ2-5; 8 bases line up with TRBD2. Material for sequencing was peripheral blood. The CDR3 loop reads CASSLALRGGTETQYF. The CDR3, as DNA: TGTGCCAGCAGCTTAGCGCTTCGGGGGGGCACGGAGACCCAGTACTTC.